This T cell receptor beta chain was sequenced in a study of CD8+ T cells in alopecia areata (dated by TCRdb to between 2017 and 2018). In terms of the full investigation: In both human patients and the C3H/HeJ mouse model, the study applied high-throughput TCRbeta sequencing to look at T cell clonal expansion in alopecia areata. Human TCRbeta sequencing covered scalp tissue and sorted CD4+ and CD8+ peripheral blood T cells from patchy and totalis/universalis alopecia areata patients and healthy controls. Scalp clonality was compared among normal scalp (n=4), patchy alopecia areata scalp (n=8), and alopecia totalis/universalis scalp (n=8). RNA came from the PAXgene miRNA kit for fixed scalp, the miRNeasy kit for PBMCs, and the RNeasy kit for mouse skin. TCRbeta CDR3 regions were amplified by immunoSEQ multiplex PCR with 35 Vbeta forward and 13 Jbeta reverse primers.

On this clone: The antigen it recognizes is unknown. Base quality data are lacking; no much larger clone is found one base away.

Broad study findings and their caveats: Unlike mouse skin, which is dominated by gammadelta T cells, normal human skin has resident alphabeta T cells that are also sequenced, and this complicates analysis of the scalp TCR repertoire. Compared with mice, TCR sequences shared between patients were less clear, possibly partly because of HLA diversity across the patient population. Higher clonality and more expanded CD8+ clones were observed in lesional scalp than in normal scalp, particularly in alopecia totalis/universalis, a finding suggestive of antigenic drive.

To prepare the library, the immunoSEQ multiplex PCR assay was applied. RNA was extracted from all samples and reverse transcribed into cDNA, which served as template for TCR sequencing. SuperScript III was used for first-strand cDNA synthesis, primed with a 2:1 mix of oligo-dT and random hexamers. A synthetic immune receptor repertoire was used to assess amplification bias, and residual bias was removed computationally. As for how the authors treated the data: Raw reads were preprocessed for error removal, and CDR3 was defined according to IMGT conventions as running from the conserved cysteine to phenylalanine. To get clonality, Shannon entropy was normalized by log2 of the number of productive unique TCRs and the result was subtracted from 1. Whether each scalp clone was CD4 or CD8 was inferred by checking scalp TCRbeta sequences against the CD4 and CD8 repertoires from sorted blood. The immuneACCESS repertoire file appears here via TCRdb, limited to in-frame rearrangements. These files lack a portion of the clones; in checked studies, under half of the deficit traces to unresolved V genes, and the cause of the others is not known. Clone size and V and J calls were adopted from that table, with D and trimming inferred from the DNA. In all, the sample holds 120,000 or so clones, and less than 80% of those were seen once. 2.5% to 3% of the sample goes to the ten largest clones.

The germline V gene (reference sequence) sets CDR1 to GTSNPN and CDR2 to SVGIG. The CDR3 sequence holds 15 residues, the cysteine and phenylalanine included. Of the read, only the CDR3 DNA is kept; its 45 bases are in frame from base 1. V sheds 2 bases and J sheds 3 bases, leaving 11 bases between their ends. PBMCs were isolated by density centrifugation and stained for CD3, CD4 and CD8, and CD4+ and CD8+ T cells were sorted on a FACSAria. Scalp biopsies and blood samples were obtained from unaffected controls. The chain is made from TRBV30 and TRBJ1-6; the D gene is not confidently resolved. This sequence originates from a human donor in good health. Sequenced sample: CD4+ T cells sorted from blood. The DNA sequence is TGTGCCTGGAGTTATGCAGGCAACTATAATTCACCCCTCCACTTT. Translated, it gives CAWSYAGNYNSPLHF.